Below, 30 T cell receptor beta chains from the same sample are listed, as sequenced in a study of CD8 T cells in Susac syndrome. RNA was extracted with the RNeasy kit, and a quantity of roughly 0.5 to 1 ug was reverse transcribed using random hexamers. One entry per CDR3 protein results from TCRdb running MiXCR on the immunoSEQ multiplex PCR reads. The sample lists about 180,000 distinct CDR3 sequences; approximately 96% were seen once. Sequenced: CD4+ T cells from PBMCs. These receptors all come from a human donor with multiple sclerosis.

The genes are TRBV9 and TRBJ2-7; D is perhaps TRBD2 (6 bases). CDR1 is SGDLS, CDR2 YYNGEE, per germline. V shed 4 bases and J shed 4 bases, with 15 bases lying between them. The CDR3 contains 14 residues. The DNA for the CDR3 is TGTGCCAGCAGCATTTTTGAGGCGGGATACGAGCAGTACTTC. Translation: CASSIFEAGYEQYF. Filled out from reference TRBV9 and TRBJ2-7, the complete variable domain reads DSGVTQTPKHLITATGQRVTLRCSPRSGDLSVYWYQQSLDQGLQFLIQYYNGEERAKGNILERFSAQQFPDLHSELNLSSLELGDSALYFCASSIFEAGYEQYFGPGTRLTVT.

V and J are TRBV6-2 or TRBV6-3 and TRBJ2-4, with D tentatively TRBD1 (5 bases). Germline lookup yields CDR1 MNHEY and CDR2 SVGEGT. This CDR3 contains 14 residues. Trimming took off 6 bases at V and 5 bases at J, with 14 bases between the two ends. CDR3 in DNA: TGTGCCAGCAGGACAGTTTACCGCCAAAACATTCAGTACTTC. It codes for CASRTVYRQNIQYF.

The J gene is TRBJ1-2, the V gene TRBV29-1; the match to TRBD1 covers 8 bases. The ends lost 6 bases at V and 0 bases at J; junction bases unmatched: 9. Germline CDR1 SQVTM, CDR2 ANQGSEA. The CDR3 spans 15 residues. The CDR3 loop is CSVSGTGVTNYGYTF. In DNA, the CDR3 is TGCAGCGTATCCGGGACAGGAGTGACTAACTATGGCTACACCTTC. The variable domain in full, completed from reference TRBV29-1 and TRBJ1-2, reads SAVISQKPSRDICQRGTSLTIQCQVDSQVTMMFWYRQQPGQSLTLIATANQGSEATYESGFVIDKFPISRPNLTFSTLTVSNMSPEDSSIYLCSVSGTGVTNYGYTFGSGTRLTVV.

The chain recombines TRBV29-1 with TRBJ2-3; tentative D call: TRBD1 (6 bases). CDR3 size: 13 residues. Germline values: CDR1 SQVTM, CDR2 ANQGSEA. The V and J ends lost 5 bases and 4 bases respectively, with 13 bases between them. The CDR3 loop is CSVTKQGSDTQYF. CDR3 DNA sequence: TGCAGCGTTACCAAACAGGGTTCAGATACGCAGTATTTT.

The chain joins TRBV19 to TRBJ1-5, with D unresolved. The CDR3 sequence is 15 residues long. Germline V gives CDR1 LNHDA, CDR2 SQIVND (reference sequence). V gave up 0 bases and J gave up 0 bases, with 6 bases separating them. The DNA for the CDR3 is TGTGCCAGTAGTATAGACTGGTTTAGCAATCAGCCCCAGCATTTT. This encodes CASSIDWFSNQPQHF.

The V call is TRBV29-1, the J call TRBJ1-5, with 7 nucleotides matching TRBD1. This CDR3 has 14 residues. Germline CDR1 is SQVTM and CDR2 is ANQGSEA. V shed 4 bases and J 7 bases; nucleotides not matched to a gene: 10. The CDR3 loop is CSVGLAGGGQPQHF. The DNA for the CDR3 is TGCAGCGTTGGCTTGGCAGGGGGGGGACAGCCCCAGCATTTT.

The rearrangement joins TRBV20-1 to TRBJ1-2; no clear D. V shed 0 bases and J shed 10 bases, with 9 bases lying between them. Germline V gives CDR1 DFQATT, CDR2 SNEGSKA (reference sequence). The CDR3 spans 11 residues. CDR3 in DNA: TGCAGTGCTAGAGATCTAGGGCTCTACACCTTC. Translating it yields CSARDLGLYTF.

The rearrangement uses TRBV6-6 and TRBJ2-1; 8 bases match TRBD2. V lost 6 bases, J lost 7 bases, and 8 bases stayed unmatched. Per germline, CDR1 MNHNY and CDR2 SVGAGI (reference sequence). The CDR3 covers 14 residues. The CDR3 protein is CASRPGTRGNEQFF. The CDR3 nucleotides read TGTGCCAGCAGACCCGGGACTAGAGGGAATGAGCAGTTCTTC.

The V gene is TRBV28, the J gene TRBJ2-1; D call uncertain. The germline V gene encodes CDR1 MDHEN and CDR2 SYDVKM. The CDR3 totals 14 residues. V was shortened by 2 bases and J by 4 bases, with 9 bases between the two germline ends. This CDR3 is CASSLPQLYNEQFF. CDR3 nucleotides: TGTGCCAGCAGTTTACCCCAACTATACAATGAGCAGTTCTTC. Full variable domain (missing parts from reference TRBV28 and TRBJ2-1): DVKVTQSSRYLVKRTGEKVFLECVQDMDHENMFWYRQDPGLGLRLIYFSYDVKMKEKGDIPEGYSVSREKKERFSLILESASTNQTSMYLCASSLPQLYNEQFFGPGTRLTVL.

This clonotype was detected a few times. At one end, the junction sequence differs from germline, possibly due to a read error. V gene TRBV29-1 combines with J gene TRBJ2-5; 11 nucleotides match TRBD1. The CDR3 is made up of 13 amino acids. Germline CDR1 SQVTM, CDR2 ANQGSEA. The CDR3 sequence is CSVGTGGYETQYF. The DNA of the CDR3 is TGCAGTGTTGGGACAGGGGGTTATGAGACCCAGTACTTC.

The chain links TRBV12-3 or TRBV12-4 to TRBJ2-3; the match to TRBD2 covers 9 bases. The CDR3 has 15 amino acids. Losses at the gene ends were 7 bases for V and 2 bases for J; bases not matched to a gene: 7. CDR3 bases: TGTGCCAGCACCACCCTAGCGGGGCACACAGATACGCAGTATTTT. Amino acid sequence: CASTTLAGHTDTQYF.

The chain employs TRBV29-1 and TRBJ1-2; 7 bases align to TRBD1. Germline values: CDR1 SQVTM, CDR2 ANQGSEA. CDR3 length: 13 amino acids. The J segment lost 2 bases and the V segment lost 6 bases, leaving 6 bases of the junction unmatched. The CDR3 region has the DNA TGCAGCGTGAAGCAGACAGGGAACTATGGCTACACCTTC. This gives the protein CSVKQTGNYGYTF.

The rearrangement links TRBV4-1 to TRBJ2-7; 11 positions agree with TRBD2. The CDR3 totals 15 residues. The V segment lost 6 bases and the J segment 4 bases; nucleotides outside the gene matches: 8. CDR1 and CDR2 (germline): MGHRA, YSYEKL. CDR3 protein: CASSRGTSGSYEQYF. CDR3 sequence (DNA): TGCGCCAGCAGTCGGGGGACTAGCGGATCGTACGAGCAGTACTTC.

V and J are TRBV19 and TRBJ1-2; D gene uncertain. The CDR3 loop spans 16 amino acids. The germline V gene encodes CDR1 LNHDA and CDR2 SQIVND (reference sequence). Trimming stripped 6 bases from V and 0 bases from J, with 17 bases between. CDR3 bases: TGTGCCAGTAGCCGTTCCCTCGAGGTCGCTAACTATGGCTACACCTTC. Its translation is CASSRSLEVANYGYTF.

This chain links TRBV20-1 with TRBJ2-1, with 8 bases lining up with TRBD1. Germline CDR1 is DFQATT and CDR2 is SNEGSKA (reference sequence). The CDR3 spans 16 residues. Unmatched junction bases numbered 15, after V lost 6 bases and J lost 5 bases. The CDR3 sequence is CSATTPQQGAHNEQFF. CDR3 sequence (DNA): TGCAGTGCGACCACGCCCCAGCAGGGGGCCCACAATGAGCAGTTCTTC.

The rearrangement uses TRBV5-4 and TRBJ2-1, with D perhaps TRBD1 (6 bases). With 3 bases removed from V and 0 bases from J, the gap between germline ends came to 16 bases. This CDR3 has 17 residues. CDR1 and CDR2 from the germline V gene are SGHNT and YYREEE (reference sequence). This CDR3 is CASSSPSKGGSYNEQFF. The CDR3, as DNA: TGTGCCAGCAGCTCCCCCTCGAAAGGGGGCTCCTACAATGAGCAGTTCTTC. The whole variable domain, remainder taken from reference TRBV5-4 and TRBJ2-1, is ETGVTQSPTHLIKTRGQQVTLRCSSQSGHNTVSWYQQALGQGPQFIFQYYREEENGRGNFPPRFSGLQFPNYSSELNVNALELDDSALYLCASSSPSKGGSYNEQFFGPGTRLTVL.

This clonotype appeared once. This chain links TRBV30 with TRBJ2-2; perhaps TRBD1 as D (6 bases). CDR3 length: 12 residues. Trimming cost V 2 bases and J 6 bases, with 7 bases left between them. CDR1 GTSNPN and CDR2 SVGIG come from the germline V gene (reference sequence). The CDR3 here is CAWSWGPGELFF. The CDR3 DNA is TGTGCCTGGAGTTGGGGGCCCGGGGAGCTGTTTTTT.

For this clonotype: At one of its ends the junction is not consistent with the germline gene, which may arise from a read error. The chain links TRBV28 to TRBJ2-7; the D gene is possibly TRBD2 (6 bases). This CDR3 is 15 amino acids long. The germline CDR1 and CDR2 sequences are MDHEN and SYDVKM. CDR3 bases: TGTGCCACCGGGGACCCGGGCGGGACCTCCCACGAGCAGTACTTC. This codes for CATGDPGGTSHEQYF.

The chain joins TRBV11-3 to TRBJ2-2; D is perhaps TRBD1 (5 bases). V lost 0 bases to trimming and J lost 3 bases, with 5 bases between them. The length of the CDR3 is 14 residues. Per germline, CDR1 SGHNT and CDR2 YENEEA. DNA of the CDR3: TGTGCCAGCAGCTTAGAGGGGCACACCGGGGAGCTGTTTTTT. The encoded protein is CASSLEGHTGELFF.

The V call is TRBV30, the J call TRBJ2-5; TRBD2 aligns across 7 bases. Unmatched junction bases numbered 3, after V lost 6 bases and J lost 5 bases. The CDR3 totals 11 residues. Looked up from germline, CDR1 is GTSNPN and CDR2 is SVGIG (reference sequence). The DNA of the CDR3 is TGTGCCTGTGGGGAGGGGGAGACCCAGTACTTC. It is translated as CACGEGETQYF.

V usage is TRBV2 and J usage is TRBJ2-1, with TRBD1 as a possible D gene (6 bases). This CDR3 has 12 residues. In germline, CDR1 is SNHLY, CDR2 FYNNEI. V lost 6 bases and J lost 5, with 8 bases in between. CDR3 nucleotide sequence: TGTGCCAGCAGGAGACAGGACAATGAGCAGTTCTTC. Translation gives CASRRQDNEQFF.

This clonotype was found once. CDR3 sequence reads: CAWSVFGGDNQPQHF. The CDR3 nucleotides read TGTGCCTGGAGTGTATTTGGGGGTGACAATCAGCCCCAGCATTTT. The rearrangement links TRBV30 to TRBJ1-5; a possible D gene is TRBD1 (5 bases). This CDR3 is 15 amino acids long. Germline CDR1 and CDR2: GTSNPN and SVGIG (reference sequence). V lost 0 bases, J lost 3 bases, and 12 bases lay in between.

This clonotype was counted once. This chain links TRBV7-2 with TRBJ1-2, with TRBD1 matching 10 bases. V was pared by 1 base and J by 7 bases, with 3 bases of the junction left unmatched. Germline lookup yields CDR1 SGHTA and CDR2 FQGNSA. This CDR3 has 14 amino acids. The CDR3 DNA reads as TGTGCCAGCAGCTTAGGCGGGACAGGGGTTGGCTACACCTTC. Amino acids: CASSLGGTGVGYTF.

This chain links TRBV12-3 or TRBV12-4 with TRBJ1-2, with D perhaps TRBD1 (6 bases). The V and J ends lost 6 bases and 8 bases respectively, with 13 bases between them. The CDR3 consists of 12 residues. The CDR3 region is CASSRGTHGYTF. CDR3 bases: TGTGCCAGCAGCCGAGGGACACACGGCTACACCTTC.

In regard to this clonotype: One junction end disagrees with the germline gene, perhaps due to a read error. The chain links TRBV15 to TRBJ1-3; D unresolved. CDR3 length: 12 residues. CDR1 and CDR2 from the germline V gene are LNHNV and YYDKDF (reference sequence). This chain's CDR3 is CATGSLGNTIYF. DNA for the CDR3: TGTGCCACCGGCAGCTTAGGAAACACCATATATTTT.

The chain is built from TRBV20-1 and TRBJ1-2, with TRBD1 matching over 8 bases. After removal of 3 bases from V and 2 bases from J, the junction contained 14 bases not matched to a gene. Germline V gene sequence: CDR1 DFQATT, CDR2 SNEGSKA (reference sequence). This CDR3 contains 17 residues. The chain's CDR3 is CSASELGTGTWNYGYTF. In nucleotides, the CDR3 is TGCAGTGCTAGCGAACTCGGGACAGGAACTTGGAACTATGGCTACACCTTC.

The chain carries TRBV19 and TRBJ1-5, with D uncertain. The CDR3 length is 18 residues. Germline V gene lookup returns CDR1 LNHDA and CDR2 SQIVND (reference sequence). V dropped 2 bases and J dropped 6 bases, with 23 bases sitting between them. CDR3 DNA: TGTGCCAGTAGTATAACCCAAATAGGCCCGCTGGCCGGTCAGCCCCAGCATTTT. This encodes CASSITQIGPLAGQPQHF. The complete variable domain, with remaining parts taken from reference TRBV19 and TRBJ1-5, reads DGGITQSPKYLFRKEGQNVTLSCEQNLNHDAMYWYRQDPGQGLRLIYYSQIVNDFQKGDIAEGYSVSREKKESFPLTVTSAQKNPTAFYLCASSITQIGPLAGQPQHFGDGTRLSIL.

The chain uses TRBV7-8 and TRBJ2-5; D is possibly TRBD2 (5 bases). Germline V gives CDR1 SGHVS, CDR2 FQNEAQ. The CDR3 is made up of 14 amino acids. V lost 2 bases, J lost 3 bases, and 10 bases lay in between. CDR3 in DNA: TGTGCCAGCAGCTTACCCCTAGCTAAAGAGACCCAGTACTTC. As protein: CASSLPLAKETQYF.

The CDR3 spells CASSPRGFQETQYF. The CDR3 nucleotides are TGTGCCAGCAGCCCCAGGGGCTTCCAAGAGACCCAGTACTTC. This chain uses TRBV7-9 with TRBJ2-5, with TRBD1 as a possible D gene (6 bases). The CDR3 loop spans 14 amino acids. Germline V CDR1 and CDR2: SEHNR, FQNEAQ (reference sequence). Trimming cost V 5 bases and J 1 base, with 11 bases left between them.

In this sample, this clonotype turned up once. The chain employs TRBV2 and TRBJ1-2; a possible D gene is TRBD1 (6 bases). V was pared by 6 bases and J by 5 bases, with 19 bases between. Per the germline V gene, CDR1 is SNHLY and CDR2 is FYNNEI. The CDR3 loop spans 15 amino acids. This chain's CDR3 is CASSSQGTSLYGYTF. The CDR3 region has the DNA TGTGCCAGCAGCTCACAGGGAACTAGCCTTTATGGCTACACCTTC.